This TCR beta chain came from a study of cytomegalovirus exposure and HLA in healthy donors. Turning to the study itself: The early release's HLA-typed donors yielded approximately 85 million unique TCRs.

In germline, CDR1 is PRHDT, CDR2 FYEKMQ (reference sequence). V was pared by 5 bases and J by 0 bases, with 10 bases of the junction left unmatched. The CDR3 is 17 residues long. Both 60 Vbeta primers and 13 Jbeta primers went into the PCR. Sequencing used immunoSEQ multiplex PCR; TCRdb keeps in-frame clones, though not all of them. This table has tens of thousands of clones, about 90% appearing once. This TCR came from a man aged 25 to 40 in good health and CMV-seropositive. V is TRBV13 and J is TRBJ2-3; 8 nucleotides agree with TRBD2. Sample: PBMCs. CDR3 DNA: TGTGCCAGCAGCCCCCTCTCAGCGGGAGATAGCACAGATACGCAGTATTTT. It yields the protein CASSPLSAGDSTDTQYF. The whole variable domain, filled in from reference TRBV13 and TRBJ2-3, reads AAGVIQSPRHLIKEKRETATLKCYPIPRHDTVYWYQQGPGQDPQFLISFYEKMQSDKGSIPDRFSAQQFSDYHSELNMSSLELGDSALYFCASSPLSAGDSTDTQYFGPGTRLTVL.